The clone carrying this TCR beta chain was detected once. What it recognizes is unknown. The data stem from a study of cytomegalovirus exposure and HLA in healthy donors. Researchers ran the PCR with 60 Vbeta and 13 Jbeta primers. TCRdb's copy holds only in-frame clones and misses some; the assay was immunoSEQ multiplex PCR. The sample carries 73,000 or so clones, around 77% recorded once. Broader study findings: Testing in vitro showed three CMV-associated chains specific for CMV antigens. A prior analysis recorded that most TCR beta V segments were productive about 87% or about 30% of the time. Some TCR beta chains (roughly 150 of them) were listed as cytomegalovirus-associated. Sequencing depth roughly uniform across donors was assumed in presence/absence analyses.

The source is a man aged 50-59 years in good health and CMV-seronegative. The sequencing sample was made of PBMCs.

CDR3 region: CASSLRGEQYF. The CDR3 coding sequence is TGTGCCAGCAGCTTAAGGGGCGAGCAGTACTTC. The rearrangement joins TRBV27 to TRBJ2-7, with D perhaps TRBD1 (5 bases). CDR1 is MNHEY, CDR2 SMNVEV, per germline (reference sequence). This CDR3 spans 11 amino acids. V was clipped by 6 bases and J by 6 bases, with 9 bases between them.